The clone carrying this T cell receptor (beta chain) appeared once. What it recognizes is unknown. TCRdb's copy holds only in-frame clones and misses some; the assay was immunoSEQ multiplex PCR. The repertoire has 39,000 or so clones, about nine tenths of them found once; the top ten carry more than 4%. The sample belongs to a study of resident and recirculating memory T cells in vitiligo. Study context: Epidermis came from shave biopsies of lesional and nonlesional sites, plus PBMCs.

Study outcomes and limitations: No single dominant TCR clone appeared; lesion clonality varied.

Patients' lesions had not changed for the previous 6 months. No vitiligo treatment was given during the prior three months. This clonotype was sampled from a male donor with vitiligo. The material sequenced was blood.

The CDR3 bases are TGTGCCAGCAGCTTAGACCTAGGCCGGGATACGCAGTATTTT. Protein sequence: CASSLDLGRDTQYF. The rearrangement joins TRBV7-2 to TRBJ2-3; the D is unclear. The ends were cut back, 1 base at V and 6 bases at J, with 11 bases in the middle. CDR3 size: 14 residues. In germline, CDR1 is SGHTA, CDR2 FQGNSA. The variable domain in full, with the rest retrieved from reference TRBV7-2 and TRBJ2-3, is GAGVSQSPSNKVTEKGKDVELRCDPISGHTALYWYRQSLGQGLEFLIYFQGNSAPDKSGLPSDRFSAERTGGSVSTLTIQRTQQEDSAVYLCASSLDLGRDTQYFGPGTRLTVL.